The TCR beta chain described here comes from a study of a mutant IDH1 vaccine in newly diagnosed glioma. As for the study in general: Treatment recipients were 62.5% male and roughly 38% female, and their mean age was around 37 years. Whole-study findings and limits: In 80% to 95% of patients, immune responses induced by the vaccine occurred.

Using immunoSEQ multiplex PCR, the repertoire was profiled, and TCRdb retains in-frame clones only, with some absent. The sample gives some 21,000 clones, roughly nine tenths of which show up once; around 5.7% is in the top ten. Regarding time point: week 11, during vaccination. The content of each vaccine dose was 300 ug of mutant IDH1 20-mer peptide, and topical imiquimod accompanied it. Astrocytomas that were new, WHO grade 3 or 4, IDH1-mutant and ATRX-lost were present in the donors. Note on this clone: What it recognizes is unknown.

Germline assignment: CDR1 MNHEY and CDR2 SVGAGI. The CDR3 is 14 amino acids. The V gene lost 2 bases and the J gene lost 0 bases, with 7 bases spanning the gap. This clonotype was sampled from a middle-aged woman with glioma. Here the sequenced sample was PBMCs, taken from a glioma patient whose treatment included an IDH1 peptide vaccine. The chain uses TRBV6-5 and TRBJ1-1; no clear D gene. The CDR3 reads CASSYEAVNTEAFF. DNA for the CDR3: TGTGCCAGCAGTTACGAGGCCGTGAACACTGAAGCTTTCTTT.